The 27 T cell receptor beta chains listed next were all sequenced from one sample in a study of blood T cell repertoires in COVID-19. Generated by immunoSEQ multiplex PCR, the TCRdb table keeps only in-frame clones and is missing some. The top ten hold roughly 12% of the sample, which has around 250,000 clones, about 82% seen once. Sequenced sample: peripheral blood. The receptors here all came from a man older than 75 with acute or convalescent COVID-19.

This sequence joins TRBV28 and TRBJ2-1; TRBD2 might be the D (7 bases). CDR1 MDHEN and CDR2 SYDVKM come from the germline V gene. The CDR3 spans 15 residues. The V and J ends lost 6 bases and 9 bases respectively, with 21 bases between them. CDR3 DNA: TGTGCCAGCAGCCAATGGGGGGGCGGCCCCGCTGAGCAGTTCTTC. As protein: CASSQWGGGPAEQFF. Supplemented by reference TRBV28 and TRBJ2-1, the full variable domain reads DVKVTQSSRYLVKRTGEKVFLECVQDMDHENMFWYRQDPGLGLRLIYFSYDVKMKEKGDIPEGYSVSREKKERFSLILESASTNQTSMYLCASSQWGGGPAEQFFGPGTRLTVL.

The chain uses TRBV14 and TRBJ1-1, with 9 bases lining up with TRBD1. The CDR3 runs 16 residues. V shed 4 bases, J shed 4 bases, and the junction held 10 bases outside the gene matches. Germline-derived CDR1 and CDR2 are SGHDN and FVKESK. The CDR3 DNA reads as TGTGCCAGCAGCCGCCGACAGGGGGAGGTTCTCACTGAAGCTTTCTTT. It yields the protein CASSRRQGEVLTEAFF.

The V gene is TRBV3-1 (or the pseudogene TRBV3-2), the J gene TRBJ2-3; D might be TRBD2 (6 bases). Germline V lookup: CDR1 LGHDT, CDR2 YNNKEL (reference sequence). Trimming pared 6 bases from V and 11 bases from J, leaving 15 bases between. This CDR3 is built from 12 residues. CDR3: CASRAGGGLQYF. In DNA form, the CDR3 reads TGTGCCAGCAGGGCCGGAGGAGGGTTGCAGTATTTT.

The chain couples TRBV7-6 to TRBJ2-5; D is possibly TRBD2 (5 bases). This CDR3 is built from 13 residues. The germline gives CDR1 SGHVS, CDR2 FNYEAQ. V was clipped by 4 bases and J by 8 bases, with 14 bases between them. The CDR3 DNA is TGTGCCAGCAGCTCCACCGCGGGTTTCACCCAGTACTTC. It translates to CASSSTAGFTQYF.

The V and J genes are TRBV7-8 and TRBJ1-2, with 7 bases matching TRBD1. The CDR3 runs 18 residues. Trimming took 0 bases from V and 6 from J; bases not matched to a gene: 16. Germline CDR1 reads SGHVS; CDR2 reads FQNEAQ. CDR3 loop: CASSLASETGHIRNGYTF. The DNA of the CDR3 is TGTGCCAGCAGCTTAGCGTCGGAGACAGGGCATATAAGGAATGGCTACACCTTC. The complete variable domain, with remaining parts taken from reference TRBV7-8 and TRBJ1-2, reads GAGVSQSPRYKVAKRGQDVALRCDPISGHVSLFWYQQALGQGPEFLTYFQNEAQLDKSGLPSDRFFAERPEGSVSTLKIQRTQQEDSAVYLCASSLASETGHIRNGYTFGSGTRLTVV.

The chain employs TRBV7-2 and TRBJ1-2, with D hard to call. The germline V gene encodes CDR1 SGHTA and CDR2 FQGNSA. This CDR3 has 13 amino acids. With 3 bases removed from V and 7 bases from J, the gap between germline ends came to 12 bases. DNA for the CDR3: TGTGCCAGCAGCTTGGGAGGGAGACCTGGCTACACCTTC. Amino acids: CASSLGGRPGYTF.

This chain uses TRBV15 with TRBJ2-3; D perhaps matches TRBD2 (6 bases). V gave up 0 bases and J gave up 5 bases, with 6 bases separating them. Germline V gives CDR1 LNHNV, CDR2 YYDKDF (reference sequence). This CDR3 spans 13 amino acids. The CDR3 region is CATSREGLDTQYF. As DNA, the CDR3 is TGTGCCACCAGCAGAGAGGGACTAGATACGCAGTATTTT.

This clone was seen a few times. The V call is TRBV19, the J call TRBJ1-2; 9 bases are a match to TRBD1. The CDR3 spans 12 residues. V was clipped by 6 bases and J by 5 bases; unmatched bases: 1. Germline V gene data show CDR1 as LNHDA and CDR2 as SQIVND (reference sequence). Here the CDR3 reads CASSGTGYGYTF. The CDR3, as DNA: TGTGCCAGTAGCGGGACAGGGTATGGCTACACCTTC. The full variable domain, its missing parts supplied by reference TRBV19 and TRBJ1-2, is DGGITQSPKYLFRKEGQNVTLSCEQNLNHDAMYWYRQDPGQGLRLIYYSQIVNDFQKGDIAEGYSVSREKKESFPLTVTSAQKNPTAFYLCASSGTGYGYTFGSGTRLTVV.

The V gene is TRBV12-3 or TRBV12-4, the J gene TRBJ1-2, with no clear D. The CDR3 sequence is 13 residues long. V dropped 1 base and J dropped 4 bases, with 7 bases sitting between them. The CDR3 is CASSLGAIYGYTF. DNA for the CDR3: TGTGCCAGCAGTTTAGGGGCAATCTATGGCTACACCTTC.

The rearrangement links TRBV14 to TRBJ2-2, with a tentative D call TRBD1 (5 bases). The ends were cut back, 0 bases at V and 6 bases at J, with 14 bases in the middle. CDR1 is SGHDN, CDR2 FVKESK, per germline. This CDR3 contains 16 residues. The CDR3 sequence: CASSQDISGLAGELFF. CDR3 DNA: TGTGCCAGCAGCCAAGATATCTCAGGGTTAGCCGGGGAGCTGTTTTTT.

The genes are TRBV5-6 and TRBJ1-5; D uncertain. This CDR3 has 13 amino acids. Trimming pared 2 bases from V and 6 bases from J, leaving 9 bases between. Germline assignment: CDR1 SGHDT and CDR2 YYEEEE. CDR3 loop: CASSFFGFQPQHF. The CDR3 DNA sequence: TGTGCCAGCAGCTTTTTCGGGTTTCAGCCCCAGCATTTT.

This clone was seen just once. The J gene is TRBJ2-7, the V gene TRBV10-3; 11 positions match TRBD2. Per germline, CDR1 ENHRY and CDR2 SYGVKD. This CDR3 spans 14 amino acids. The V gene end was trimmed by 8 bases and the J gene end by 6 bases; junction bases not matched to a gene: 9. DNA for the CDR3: TGTGCCATCGGACGACTAGCGGGGTCGGGCGAGCAGTACTTC. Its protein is CAIGRLAGSGEQYF.

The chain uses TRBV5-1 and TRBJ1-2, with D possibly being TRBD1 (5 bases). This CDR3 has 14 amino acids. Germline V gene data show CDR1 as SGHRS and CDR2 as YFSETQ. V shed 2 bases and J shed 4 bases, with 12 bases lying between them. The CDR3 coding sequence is TGCGCCAGCAGCTTAACGGGGGACTTCTATGGCTACACCTTC. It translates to CASSLTGDFYGYTF. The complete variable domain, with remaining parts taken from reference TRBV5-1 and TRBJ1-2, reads KAGVTQTPRYLIKTRGQQVTLSCSPISGHRSVSWYQQTPGQGLQFLFEYFSETQRNKGNFPGRFSGRQFSNSRSEMNVSTLELGDSALYLCASSLTGDFYGYTFGSGTRLTVV.

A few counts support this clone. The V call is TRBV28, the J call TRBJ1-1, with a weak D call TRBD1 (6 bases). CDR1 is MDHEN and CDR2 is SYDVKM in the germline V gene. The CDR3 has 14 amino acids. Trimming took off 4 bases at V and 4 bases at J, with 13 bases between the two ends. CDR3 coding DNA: TGTGCCAGCAGTTCAACGGGACACAGCACTGAAGCTTTCTTT. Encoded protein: CASSSTGHSTEAFF.

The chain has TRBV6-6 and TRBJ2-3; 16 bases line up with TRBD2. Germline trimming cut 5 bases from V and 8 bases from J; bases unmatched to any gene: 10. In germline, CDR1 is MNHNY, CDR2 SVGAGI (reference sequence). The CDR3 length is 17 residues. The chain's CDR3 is CASSRGLAGGKEGTQYF. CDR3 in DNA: TGTGCCAGCAGTCGGGGACTAGCGGGAGGGAAGGAGGGTACGCAGTATTTT.

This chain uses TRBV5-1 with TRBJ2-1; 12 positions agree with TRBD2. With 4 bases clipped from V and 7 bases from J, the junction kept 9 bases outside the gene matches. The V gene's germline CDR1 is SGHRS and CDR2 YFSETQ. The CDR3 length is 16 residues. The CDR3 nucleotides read TGCGCCAGCAGCCTTGACCTAGCGGGAGGGCGGAATGAGCAGTTCTTC. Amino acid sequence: CASSLDLAGGRNEQFF. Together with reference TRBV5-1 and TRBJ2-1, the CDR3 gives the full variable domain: KAGVTQTPRYLIKTRGQQVTLSCSPISGHRSVSWYQQTPGQGLQFLFEYFSETQRNKGNFPGRFSGRQFSNSRSEMNVSTLELGDSALYLCASSLDLAGGRNEQFFGPGTRLTVL.

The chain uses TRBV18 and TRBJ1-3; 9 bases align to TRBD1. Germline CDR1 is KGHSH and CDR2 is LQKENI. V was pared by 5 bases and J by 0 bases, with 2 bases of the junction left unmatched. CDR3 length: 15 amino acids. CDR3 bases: TGTGCCAGCTCAGGGGACAGGGCCTCTGGAAACACCATATATTTT. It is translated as CASSGDRASGNTIYF.

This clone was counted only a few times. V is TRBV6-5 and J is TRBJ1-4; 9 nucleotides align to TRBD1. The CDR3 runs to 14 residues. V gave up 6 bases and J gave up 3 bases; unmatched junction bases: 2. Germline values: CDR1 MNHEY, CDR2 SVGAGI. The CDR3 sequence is CASRRQGANEKLFF. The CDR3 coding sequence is TGTGCCAGCAGGAGACAGGGGGCTAATGAAAAACTGTTTTTT.

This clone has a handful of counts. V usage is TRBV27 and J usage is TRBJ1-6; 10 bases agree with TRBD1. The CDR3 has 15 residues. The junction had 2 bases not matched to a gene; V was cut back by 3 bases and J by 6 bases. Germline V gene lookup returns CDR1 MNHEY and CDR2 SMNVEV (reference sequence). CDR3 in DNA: TGTGCCAGCAGTTTCGGACAGGGGGGTAATTCACCCCTCCACTTT. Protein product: CASSFGQGGNSPLHF.

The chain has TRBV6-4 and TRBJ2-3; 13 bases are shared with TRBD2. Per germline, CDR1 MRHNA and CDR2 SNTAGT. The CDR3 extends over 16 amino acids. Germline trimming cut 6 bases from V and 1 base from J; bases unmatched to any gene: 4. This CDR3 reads CASSVTSGGRTDTQYF. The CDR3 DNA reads TGTGCCAGCAGCGTGACTAGCGGGGGGCGCACAGATACGCAGTATTTT.

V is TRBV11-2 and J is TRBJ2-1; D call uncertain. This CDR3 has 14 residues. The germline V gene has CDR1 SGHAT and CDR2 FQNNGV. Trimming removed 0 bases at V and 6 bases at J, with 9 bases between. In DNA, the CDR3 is TGTGCCAGCAGCTTAGATCTGGCTAGCAATGAGCAGTTCTTC. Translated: CASSLDLASNEQFF. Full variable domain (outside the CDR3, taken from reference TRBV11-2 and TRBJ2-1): EAGVAQSPRYKIIEKRQSVAFWCNPISGHATLYWYQQILGQGPKLLIQFQNNGVVDDSQLPKDRFSAERLKGVDSTLKIQPAKLEDSAVYLCASSLDLASNEQFFGPGTRLTVL.

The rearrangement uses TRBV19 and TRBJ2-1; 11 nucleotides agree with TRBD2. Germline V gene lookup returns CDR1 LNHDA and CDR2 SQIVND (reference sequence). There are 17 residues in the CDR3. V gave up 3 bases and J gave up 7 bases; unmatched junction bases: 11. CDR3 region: CASSIRLAGPLGNEQFF. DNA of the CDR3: TGTGCCAGTAGTATCCGACTAGCGGGGCCCCTAGGAAATGAGCAGTTCTTC.

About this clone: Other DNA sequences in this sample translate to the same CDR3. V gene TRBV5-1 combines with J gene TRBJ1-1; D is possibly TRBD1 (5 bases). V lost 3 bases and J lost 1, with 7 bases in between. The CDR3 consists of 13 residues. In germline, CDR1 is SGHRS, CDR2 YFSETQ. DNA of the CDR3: TGCGCCAGCAGCTCCCAGGGGAACACTGAAGCTTTCTTT. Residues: CASSSQGNTEAFF.

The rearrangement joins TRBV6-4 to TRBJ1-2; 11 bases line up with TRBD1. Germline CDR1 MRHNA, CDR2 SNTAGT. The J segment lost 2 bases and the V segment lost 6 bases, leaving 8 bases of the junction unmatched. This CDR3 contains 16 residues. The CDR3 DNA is TGTGCCAGCAGCCCCGGGACAGGGGGAGGGAACTATGGCTACACCTTC. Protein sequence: CASSPGTGGGNYGYTF.

CDR3 bases: TGTGCCAGCAGCCGCTTAGGGCGGGAGGTCGAGCAGTACTTC. This encodes CASSRLGREVEQYF. This rearrangement joins TRBV28 to TRBJ2-7, with TRBD2 matching over 8 bases. Germline values: CDR1 MDHEN, CDR2 SYDVKM. After removal of 6 bases from V and 6 bases from J, the junction contained 10 bases not matched to a gene. The CDR3 covers 14 residues.

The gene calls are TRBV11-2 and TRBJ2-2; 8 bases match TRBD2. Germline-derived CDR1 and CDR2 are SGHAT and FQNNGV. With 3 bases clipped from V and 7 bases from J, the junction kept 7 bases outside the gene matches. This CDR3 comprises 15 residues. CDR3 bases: TGTGCCAGCAGCTTGTTGGGACTAGGGGTCGGGGAGCTGTTTTTT. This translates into CASSLLGLGVGELFF. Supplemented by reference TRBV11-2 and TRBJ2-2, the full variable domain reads EAGVAQSPRYKIIEKRQSVAFWCNPISGHATLYWYQQILGQGPKLLIQFQNNGVVDDSQLPKDRFSAERLKGVDSTLKIQPAKLEDSAVYLCASSLLGLGVGELFFGEGSRLTVL.

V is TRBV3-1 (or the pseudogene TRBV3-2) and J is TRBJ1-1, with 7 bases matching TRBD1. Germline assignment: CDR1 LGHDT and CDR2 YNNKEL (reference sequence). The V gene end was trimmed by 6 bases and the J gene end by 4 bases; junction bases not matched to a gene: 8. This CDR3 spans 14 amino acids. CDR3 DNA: TGTGCCAGCAGACGAACAGGGGTTGCCACTGAAGCTTTCTTT. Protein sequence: CASRRTGVATEAFF.